This entry lists 17 T cell receptor beta chains sequenced from one sample in a study of T-cell reconstitution after alpha-beta-depleted transplantation in children. For TCRbeta, the library was prepared with unique molecular identifiers. TCRdb re-called the PCR reads with MiXCR, one entry per CDR3 protein. The sample shows some 200,000 distinct CDR3 sequences, 8% to 9.5% of them seen only once. The sequences come from PBMCs from the stem cell graft donor, collected from the stem cell graft. The receptors originated from a human donor who donated a stem cell graft to a child with acute lymphoblastic leukemia.

This clonotype showed up many times. The chain recombines TRBV20-1 with TRBJ2-7; possibly TRBD2 for D (6 bases). Germline assignment: CDR1 DFQATT and CDR2 SNEGSKA (reference sequence). Deletions cut 6 bases from V and 1 base from J, with 13 bases between. CDR3 length: 13 amino acids. CDR3 DNA sequence: TGCAGTGCAGGAGGGATTGGATCCTACGAGCAGTACTTC. Its protein is CSAGGIGSYEQYF.

The gene calls are TRBV4-1 and TRBJ1-5, with D tentatively TRBD1 (5 bases). Per the germline V gene, CDR1 is MGHRA and CDR2 is YSYEKL. V lost 0 bases and J 6 bases, leaving 6 bases between the germline ends. The CDR3 is 13 amino acids. CDR3 nucleotides: TGCGCCAGCAGCCAAGATCAGGGTCAGCCCCAGCATTTT. Translation gives CASSQDQGQPQHF.

This clonotype was detected many times. The gene calls are TRBV20-1 and TRBJ2-3; a possible D gene is TRBD2 (6 bases). The germline V gene encodes CDR1 DFQATT and CDR2 SNEGSKA (reference sequence). Trimming cost V 7 bases and J 11 bases, with 22 bases left between them. There are 13 residues in the CDR3. In DNA, the CDR3 is TGCAGTGTTTCCCCCCCCGTGGGAGGTATGCAGTATTTT. Residues: CSVSPPVGGMQYF.

This sequence joins TRBV4-3 and TRBJ2-3; 14 nucleotides line up with TRBD2. Per germline, CDR1 LGHNA and CDR2 YSLEER. V lost 0 bases to trimming and J lost 7 bases; unmatched junction nucleotides: 6. CDR3 length equals 17 residues. The DNA of the CDR3 is TGCGCCAGCAGCCAAGAACCGACTAGCGGGGGGGCAAATACGCAGTATTTT. This encodes CASSQEPTSGGANTQYF.

The chain carries TRBV11-2 and TRBJ2-2; D call uncertain. The CDR3 extends over 18 amino acids. Per the germline V gene, CDR1 is SGHAT and CDR2 is FQNNGV. V lost 8 bases, J lost 0 bases, and 22 bases lay in between. This chain's CDR3 is CASYNPATRVSNTGELFF. The CDR3 DNA reads TGTGCCAGCTACAACCCAGCTACTCGAGTATCGAACACCGGGGAGCTGTTTTTT. The entire variable domain, with the rest obtained from reference TRBV11-2 and TRBJ2-2, is as follows: EAGVAQSPRYKIIEKRQSVAFWCNPISGHATLYWYQQILGQGPKLLIQFQNNGVVDDSQLPKDRFSAERLKGVDSTLKIQPAKLEDSAVYLCASYNPATRVSNTGELFFGEGSRLTVL.

This sequence joins TRBV12-3 or TRBV12-4 and TRBJ2-3, with 11 bases fitting TRBD2. Trimming took 3 bases from V and 6 from J; bases not matched to a gene: 5. The length of the CDR3 is 15 residues. DNA for the CDR3: TGTGCCAGCAGTTTGTCTAGCGGGGGGTCGGATACGCAGTATTTT. Its translation: CASSLSSGGSDTQYF.

This clonotype was recorded many times. The CDR3 DNA sequence: TGTGCCAGCAGTTTAGCGCAACGCCTAGACCGGGCTTTCTTT. It specifies CASSLAQRLDRAFF. The V gene is TRBV12-3 or TRBV12-4, the J gene TRBJ1-1, with D uncertain. The CDR3 sequence is 14 residues long. V lost 0 bases, J lost 11 bases, and 16 bases lay in between.

This clonotype was found a few times. The genes are TRBV27 and TRBJ1-1; 7 nucleotides line up with TRBD1. V was clipped by 0 bases and J by 4 bases; unmatched bases: 2. This CDR3 spans 14 amino acids. Per germline, CDR1 MNHEY and CDR2 SMNVEV (reference sequence). CDR3 in DNA: TGTGCCAGCAGTTTATCCCCAGGGGGCACTGAAGCTTTCTTT. This sequence encodes CASSLSPGGTEAFF.

The chain links TRBV25-1 to TRBJ1-3, with D uncertain. From germline, CDR1 is MGHDK and CDR2 SYGVNS. V was trimmed by 6 bases and J by 4 bases, leaving 4 bases between them. This CDR3 is 11 amino acids long. The CDR3 region has the DNA TGTGCCAGCAGGACAGGAAACACCATATATTTT. Translated: CASRTGNTIYF. The full variable domain, its missing parts supplied by reference TRBV25-1 and TRBJ1-3, is EADIYQTPRYLVIGTGKKITLECSQTMGHDKMYWYQQDPGMELHLIHYSYGVNSTEKGDLSSESTVSRIRTEHFPLTLESARPSHTSQYLCASRTGNTIYFGEGSWLTVV.

This chain uses TRBV9 with TRBJ1-1; tentative D call: TRBD1 (5 bases). This CDR3 comprises 16 residues. Germline CDR1 reads SGDLS; CDR2 reads YYNGEE. Trimming removed 4 bases at V and 1 base at J, with 17 bases between. The CDR3 protein is CASSNRKSSPNTEAFF. In DNA, the CDR3 is TGTGCCAGCAGCAACAGGAAGAGCAGCCCGAACACTGAAGCTTTCTTT.

This clonotype was counted between two and nine times. The chain links TRBV20-1 to TRBJ1-2, with D maybe TRBD1 (6 bases). The ends were cut back, 0 bases at V and 5 bases at J, with 13 bases in the middle. CDR1 is DFQATT, CDR2 SNEGSKA, per germline (reference sequence). The CDR3 runs 14 residues. The CDR3 reads CSAREPGAYYGYTF. The DNA of the CDR3 is TGCAGTGCTAGAGAGCCGGGGGCGTATTATGGCTACACCTTC.

This clonotype was counted ten times or more. The chain combines TRBV6-1 with TRBJ2-1; the D gene is possibly TRBD1 (6 bases). Germline V gene lookup returns CDR1 MNHNS and CDR2 SASEGT. This CDR3 is 14 amino acids long. V was trimmed by 7 bases and J by 0 bases, leaving 10 bases between them. The chain's CDR3 is CASNLDSSYNEQFF. The DNA for the CDR3 is TGTGCCAGCAACCTGGACAGCTCCTACAATGAGCAGTTCTTC.

This clonotype was seen once. The chain recombines TRBV18 with TRBJ2-1, with a weak D call TRBD2 (7 bases). V shed 3 bases and J shed 6 bases, with 18 bases lying between them. In germline, CDR1 is KGHSH, CDR2 LQKENI. This CDR3 is 16 amino acids long. The CDR3 is CASSPDLGGHGNEQFF. For the CDR3, the DNA is TGTGCCAGCTCACCTGACTTGGGGGGGCATGGCAATGAGCAGTTCTTC.

This clonotype appeared a few times. This chain links TRBV10-2 with TRBJ2-7, with D perhaps being TRBD1 or TRBD2 (6 bases each). The CDR3 consists of 12 residues. The V end lost 11 bases, the J end lost 5 bases, and 16 bases lay between the germline ends. Germline V gene lookup returns CDR1 WSHSY and CDR2 SAAADI. The CDR3 DNA reads as TGCGCCGGTCAACAGGGAGGTAACGAGCAGTACTTC. Protein sequence: CAGQQGGNEQYF.

The V call is TRBV5-4, the J call TRBJ2-3, with 8 positions matching TRBD2. The V and J ends lost 4 bases and 6 bases, in that order; junction bases with no gene match: 10. Germline V gene lookup returns CDR1 SGHNT and CDR2 YYREEE (reference sequence). This CDR3 is built from 15 residues. CDR3 sequence: CASSHGLAEGDTQYF. CDR3 sequence (DNA): TGTGCCAGCAGCCATGGACTAGCAGAGGGGGATACGCAGTATTTT.

This clonotype was detected ten times or more. V gene TRBV4-1 combines with J gene TRBJ2-5; D not certain. The CDR3 covers 15 residues. The germline V gene encodes CDR1 MGHRA and CDR2 YSYEKL. With 1 base removed from V and 0 bases from J, the gap between germline ends came to 9 bases. CDR3 DNA sequence: TGCGCCAGCAGCCAAGGATCCGGCAACCAAGAGACCCAGTACTTC. Encoded protein: CASSQGSGNQETQYF.

The chain combines TRBV7-2 with TRBJ1-2, with D possibly being TRBD1 (6 bases). The V and J ends lost 5 bases and 3 bases respectively, with 16 bases between them. This CDR3 is 15 amino acids long. In germline, CDR1 is SGHTA, CDR2 FQGNSA. CDR3 protein: CASSPRWGRDYGYTF. The CDR3 bases are TGTGCCAGCAGCCCAAGGTGGGGGCGTGACTATGGCTACACCTTC.